A selection of T cell receptor beta chains follows, all from one sample in a study of T cell clonotyping in hematopoietic cell transplantation. The table came from immunoSEQ multiplex PCR; TCRdb's copy has only in-frame clones and leaves some out. The table lists about 43,000 clones, less than 85% of them singletons. Sequenced here: peripheral blood mononuclear cells, sampled before stem cell transplant. The receptors originated from a man aged 55 to 69 with acute myeloid leukemia. Some clones in this sample may be carry-over from other donors' samples. Both conserved end residues are part of each CDR3. The order of the fields is V gene, J gene, D gene, clone size, CDR3 DNA, CDR3 protein. The D gene is left open where the match is weak. Clone size is given for some rows only: seen once, a few or many times, or a class if the clone is expanded.

v_call: TRBV19; j_call: TRBJ2-1; d_call: .; clone_size: .; cdr3_nt: TGTGCCAGTAGTAAGGGCTCCACTGGGGACAATGAGCAGTTCTTC; cdr3_aa: CASSKGSTGDNEQFF
v_call: TRBV28; j_call: TRBJ2-7; d_call: TRBD1; clone_size: .; cdr3_nt: TGTGCCAGCAGTACCGGACAGGGGGCAACCTACGAGCAGTACTTC; cdr3_aa: CASSTGQGATYEQYF
v_call: TRBV7-8; j_call: TRBJ2-7; d_call: .; clone_size: .; cdr3_nt: TGTGCCAGCAGCTTAGGCCTTGCAAAGGACAGTCCGCAGTACTTC; cdr3_aa: CASSLGLAKDSPQYF
v_call: TRBV29-1; j_call: TRBJ1-4; d_call: .; clone_size: .; cdr3_nt: TGCAGCGTTCCGGGCGCTCATAAACTGTTTTTT; cdr3_aa: CSVPGAHKLFF
v_call: TRBV6-1; j_call: TRBJ1-2; d_call: .; clone_size: .; cdr3_nt: TGTGCCAGCATCAGGGAGGCACACCGCTATGGCTACACCTTC; cdr3_aa: CASIREAHRYGYTF
v_call: TRBV5-1; j_call: TRBJ2-7; d_call: .; clone_size: once; cdr3_nt: TGCGCCAGCGGCCCATCGACAGTTTCCTACGAGCAGTACTTC; cdr3_aa: CASGPSTVSYEQYF
v_call: TRBV7-3; j_call: TRBJ2-3; d_call: .; clone_size: once; cdr3_nt: TGTGCCAGCAGCTTAATTCCCCAGGGCAGCCCAGATACGCAGTATTTT; cdr3_aa: CASSLIPQGSPDTQYF
v_call: TRBV7-6; j_call: TRBJ1-4; d_call: .; clone_size: .; cdr3_nt: TGTGCCAGCAGCGCGAGGGGTGCTCCTAATGAAAAACTGTTTTTT; cdr3_aa: CASSARGAPNEKLFF
v_call: TRBV7-6; j_call: TRBJ2-2; d_call: .; clone_size: .; cdr3_nt: TGTGCCAGCAGGCGGACGGAGAACACCGGGGAGCTGTTTTTT; cdr3_aa: CASRRTENTGELFF
v_call: TRBV27; j_call: TRBJ2-7; d_call: .; clone_size: .; cdr3_nt: TGTGCCAGCAGTCTAGGGACAACCTACGAGCAGTACTTC; cdr3_aa: CASSLGTTYEQYF
v_call: TRBV25-1; j_call: TRBJ2-2; d_call: .; clone_size: once; cdr3_nt: TGTGCCAGCAACGGAAACACCGGGGAGCTGTTTTTT; cdr3_aa: CASNGNTGELFF
v_call: TRBV11-3; j_call: TRBJ2-3; d_call: TRBD2; clone_size: .; cdr3_nt: TGTGCCAGCAGCCTAAAGGCAGCGGGGGGGCCAGATACGCAGTATTTT; cdr3_aa: CASSLKAAGGPDTQYF
v_call: TRBV19; j_call: TRBJ2-5; d_call: .; clone_size: .; cdr3_nt: TGTGCCAGTAGTATAGGTCAGAGCGCCCAAGAGACCCAGTACTTC; cdr3_aa: CASSIGQSAQETQYF
v_call: TRBV25-1; j_call: TRBJ2-3; d_call: TRBD1; clone_size: once; cdr3_nt: TGTGCCAGCAGTGAACCGGGACAGGGAACAGATACGCAGTATTTT; cdr3_aa: CASSEPGQGTDTQYF
v_call: TRBV7-9; j_call: TRBJ1-2; d_call: .; clone_size: large; cdr3_nt: TGTGCCAGCAGTGGTGTCGGCAAGCTTGACTATGGCTACACCTTC; cdr3_aa: CASSGVGKLDYGYTF
v_call: TRBV7-9; j_call: TRBJ2-3; d_call: TRBD1; clone_size: .; cdr3_nt: TGTGCCAGCAGCTCCCCGGACAGGGATAGCACAGATACGCAGTATTTT; cdr3_aa: CASSSPDRDSTDTQYF
v_call: TRBV20-1; j_call: TRBJ1-3; d_call: .; clone_size: .; cdr3_nt: TGCAGTGCTAGCTCCCAGCGCACCATATATTTT; cdr3_aa: CSASSQRTIYF
v_call: TRBV7-2; j_call: TRBJ2-2; d_call: .; clone_size: .; cdr3_nt: TGTGCCAGCAGCTTAGCAACTGCCAACACCGGGGAGCTGTTTTTT; cdr3_aa: CASSLATANTGELFF
v_call: TRBV7-2; j_call: TRBJ1-2; d_call: TRBD1; clone_size: .; cdr3_nt: TGTGCCAGCAGCTTACAGGGGGCTGGTTATGGCTACACCTTC; cdr3_aa: CASSLQGAGYGYTF
v_call: TRBV7-9; j_call: TRBJ1-5; d_call: .; clone_size: once; cdr3_nt: TGTGCCAGCAGCTTAGGGGGACACAGCAATCAGCCCCAGCATTTT; cdr3_aa: CASSLGGHSNQPQHF
v_call: TRBV11-2; j_call: TRBJ2-5; d_call: .; clone_size: .; cdr3_nt: TGTGCCAGCAGTCAACGGACCGCAACATGGGAGACCCAGTACTTC; cdr3_aa: CASSQRTATWETQYF
v_call: TRBV6-1; j_call: TRBJ2-2; d_call: .; clone_size: .; cdr3_nt: TGTGCCAGCAGCAAAACCAGGGCCGGGGAGCTGTTTTTT; cdr3_aa: CASSKTRAGELFF
v_call: TRBV4-1; j_call: TRBJ1-6; d_call: .; clone_size: .; cdr3_nt: TGCGCCAGCAGTCAGAGTCCGGGGTTGGTGGATTCACCCCTCCACTTT; cdr3_aa: CASSQSPGLVDSPLHF
v_call: TRBV7-9; j_call: TRBJ1-1; d_call: .; clone_size: .; cdr3_nt: TGTGCCAGCAGCACCACCACGGGGGACACTGAAGCTTTCTTT; cdr3_aa: CASSTTTGDTEAFF
v_call: TRBV5-1; j_call: TRBJ2-7; d_call: .; clone_size: .; cdr3_nt: TGCGCCAGCAGCTGGGGACCCAGGGAAGGCGGGTCTGGGGAGCAGTACTTC; cdr3_aa: CASSWGPREGGSGEQYF
v_call: TRBV7-3; j_call: TRBJ2-2; d_call: .; clone_size: .; cdr3_nt: TGTGCCAGCAGCTTATCGGAATCCGGAGTCGGGGAGCTGTTTTTT; cdr3_aa: CASSLSESGVGELFF
v_call: TRBV19; j_call: TRBJ1-2; d_call: TRBD1; clone_size: .; cdr3_nt: TGTGCCAGTAGTATTGGAGGGGGCGGTCCCTATGGCTACACCTTC; cdr3_aa: CASSIGGGGPYGYTF
v_call: TRBV6-5; j_call: TRBJ2-7; d_call: .; clone_size: .; cdr3_nt: TGTGCCAGCAGTTACTCGGGTGCTGGCTACGAGCAGTACTTC; cdr3_aa: CASSYSGAGYEQYF
v_call: TRBV27; j_call: TRBJ2-4; d_call: TRBD2; clone_size: .; cdr3_nt: TGTGCCAGCAGTTCCCTAGCGGGCAAAAACATTCAGTACTTC; cdr3_aa: CASSSLAGKNIQYF
v_call: TRBV2; j_call: TRBJ2-7; d_call: .; clone_size: once; cdr3_nt: TGTGCCAGCAGTGAAGTCTACGAGCAGTACTTC; cdr3_aa: CASSEVYEQYF
v_call: TRBV7-8; j_call: TRBJ1-6; d_call: .; clone_size: few; cdr3_nt: TGTGCCAGCAGCCCCAAGGACCCAGGGTCACCCCTCCACTTT; cdr3_aa: CASSPKDPGSPLHF
v_call: TRBV23-1; j_call: TRBJ1-5; d_call: .; clone_size: .; cdr3_nt: TGCGCCAGCAGTCAAAGGGCGTGGGATCAGCCCCAGCATTTT; cdr3_aa: CASSQRAWDQPQHF
v_call: TRBV29-1; j_call: TRBJ1-1; d_call: TRBD1; clone_size: .; cdr3_nt: TGCAGCGTACTGGGACAGGGGGGGGGCATGAACACTGAAGCTTTCTTT; cdr3_aa: CSVLGQGGGMNTEAFF
v_call: TRBV9; j_call: TRBJ1-4; d_call: TRBD1; clone_size: once; cdr3_nt: TGTGCCAGCAACCCTGGGGACAGGGAAAATGAAAAACTGTTTTTT; cdr3_aa: CASNPGDRENEKLFF
v_call: TRBV11-3; j_call: TRBJ1-2; d_call: .; clone_size: .; cdr3_nt: TGTGCCAGCAGCTTACATGGACAGATTAACTATGGCTACACCTTC; cdr3_aa: CASSLHGQINYGYTF
v_call: TRBV6-1; j_call: TRBJ1-5; d_call: .; clone_size: .; cdr3_nt: TGTGCCAGCAGTGAAGCCCTAGGGGGGGGGAATCAGCCCCAGCATTTT; cdr3_aa: CASSEALGGGNQPQHF
v_call: TRBV9; j_call: TRBJ2-5; d_call: TRBD2; clone_size: .; cdr3_nt: TGTGCCAGCAGGTCTACCGGGACTAGCGGAATAGAGACCCAGTACTTC; cdr3_aa: CASRSTGTSGIETQYF
v_call: TRBV5-1; j_call: TRBJ2-5; d_call: .; clone_size: .; cdr3_nt: TGCGCCAGCAGCCAACCTGGCGAGGGGGTCCAGTACTTC; cdr3_aa: CASSQPGEGVQYF
v_call: TRBV2; j_call: TRBJ1-5; d_call: .; clone_size: .; cdr3_nt: TGTGCCAGCAGGGGATCCGGGGGGGCAGGCAATCAGCCCCAGCATTTT; cdr3_aa: CASRGSGGAGNQPQHF
v_call: TRBV27; j_call: TRBJ1-5; d_call: .; clone_size: .; cdr3_nt: TGTGCCAGCAGTCCCTCAGGACAGCCCCAGCATTTT; cdr3_aa: CASSPSGQPQHF
v_call: TRBV11-2; j_call: TRBJ2-3; d_call: .; clone_size: .; cdr3_nt: TGTGCCAGCAGAAATCCCCCGGGCGTGAGAGGAACAGATACGCAGTATTTT; cdr3_aa: CASRNPPGVRGTDTQYF
v_call: TRBV30; j_call: TRBJ2-7; d_call: .; clone_size: .; cdr3_nt: TGTGCCTGGAGTTCCCGCAGGCTGCCCCTATCCTACGAGCAGTACTTC; cdr3_aa: CAWSSRRLPLSYEQYF
v_call: TRBV9; j_call: TRBJ2-7; d_call: TRBD1; clone_size: .; cdr3_nt: TGTGCCAGCAGCGCTCAGACAGGGAATCCCTACGAGCAGTACTTC; cdr3_aa: CASSAQTGNPYEQYF
v_call: TRBV7-9; j_call: TRBJ1-1; d_call: .; clone_size: .; cdr3_nt: TGTGCCAGCACGCCTCGCGAAAGGCACCCGAACACTGAAGCTTTCTTT; cdr3_aa: CASTPRERHPNTEAFF
v_call: TRBV5-6; j_call: TRBJ2-5; d_call: .; clone_size: .; cdr3_nt: TGTGCCAGCAGCCACACCCCTGGCCAAGAGACCCAGTACTTC; cdr3_aa: CASSHTPGQETQYF
v_call: TRBV9; j_call: TRBJ1-1; d_call: .; clone_size: .; cdr3_nt: TGTGCCAGCAGCGTCGAAATGACGGGAGGGACTGAAGCTTTCTTT; cdr3_aa: CASSVEMTGGTEAFF
v_call: TRBV7-8; j_call: TRBJ1-1; d_call: .; clone_size: .; cdr3_nt: TGTGCCAGCAGCCACCCGGGGGGTGAAGCTTTCTTT; cdr3_aa: CASSHPGGEAFF
v_call: TRBV7-3; j_call: TRBJ2-2; d_call: .; clone_size: .; cdr3_nt: TGTGCCAGCTCCCCGGGGAACACCGGGGAGCTGTTTTTT; cdr3_aa: CASSPGNTGELFF
v_call: TRBV25-1; j_call: TRBJ1-1; d_call: TRBD1; clone_size: few; cdr3_nt: TGTGCCAGCAGTTGGACAGGCACTGTTGATCCAGACAACACTGAAGCTTTCTTT; cdr3_aa: CASSWTGTVDPDNTEAFF
v_call: TRBV30; j_call: TRBJ2-3; d_call: .; clone_size: .; cdr3_nt: TGTGCCTGGGGGGTTGGCGGAGAGTCAGATACGCAGTATTTT; cdr3_aa: CAWGVGGESDTQYF
v_call: TRBV6-5; j_call: TRBJ1-2; d_call: TRBD1; clone_size: .; cdr3_nt: TGTGCCAGCAGTTCGCGGACAGGGGGCGCTAACTATGGCTACACCTTC; cdr3_aa: CASSSRTGGANYGYTF
v_call: TRBV19; j_call: TRBJ1-2; d_call: .; clone_size: few; cdr3_nt: TGTGCCAGTAGTATTGGGCAGAACAACTATGGCTACACCTTC; cdr3_aa: CASSIGQNNYGYTF
v_call: TRBV7-9; j_call: TRBJ1-5; d_call: TRBD1; clone_size: .; cdr3_nt: TGTGCCAGCAGAGGACAGGGGGCTCGGCAGCCCCAGCATTTT; cdr3_aa: CASRGQGARQPQHF
v_call: TRBV14; j_call: TRBJ2-5; d_call: TRBD1; clone_size: .; cdr3_nt: TGTGCCAGCAGCCCCCCCAGGACAGGGGGATATCATTGGGAGACCCAGTACTTC; cdr3_aa: CASSPPRTGGYHWETQYF
v_call: TRBV6-5; j_call: TRBJ1-2; d_call: .; clone_size: once; cdr3_nt: TGTGCCAGCAGTTTCGACGGACTCTATGGCTACACCTTC; cdr3_aa: CASSFDGLYGYTF
v_call: TRBV28; j_call: TRBJ2-7; d_call: .; clone_size: once; cdr3_nt: TGTGCCAGCAGTCCTAGGACGGGTCTAGTAGAGCAGTACTTC; cdr3_aa: CASSPRTGLVEQYF
v_call: TRBV5-8; j_call: TRBJ2-2; d_call: .; clone_size: .; cdr3_nt: TGTGCCAGCAGCCAGAGTATAGCCAGGAACACCGGGGAGCTGTTTTTT; cdr3_aa: CASSQSIARNTGELFF
v_call: TRBV7-6; j_call: TRBJ2-7; d_call: .; clone_size: .; cdr3_nt: TGTGCCAGCAGCTTAGCGAGAGGGTCCCCTAGCTCCTACGAGCAGTACTTC; cdr3_aa: CASSLARGSPSSYEQYF
v_call: TRBV6-1; j_call: TRBJ1-2; d_call: .; clone_size: .; cdr3_nt: TGTGCCAGCAGTGAACCGCCAGCTGGTAGCTACACCTTC; cdr3_aa: CASSEPPAGSYTF
v_call: TRBV27; j_call: TRBJ1-3; d_call: .; clone_size: .; cdr3_nt: TGTGCCAGCAGTTTAGGGACCACTGGAAACACCATATATTTT; cdr3_aa: CASSLGTTGNTIYF